A single sample is the source of the 32 T cell receptor beta chains below, sequenced in a study of blood T cell repertoires in COVID-19. TCRdb's table, derived via immunoSEQ multiplex PCR, lists solely in-frame clones and lacks some. The sample includes about 47,000 clones, over 75% of them seen just once. Sequenced material: peripheral blood. The receptors shown here come from a man between 45 and 60 years old with active COVID-19.

The V gene is TRBV12-2, the J gene TRBJ2-2; the table's D call TRBD2 went unverified against the DNA. TRBV12-2 is designated a pseudogene. This CDR3 spans 12 amino acids. This CDR3 is CASRPPGGELFF. Here the CDR3 DNA reads TGTGCAAGTCGCCCCCCGGGCGGGGAGCTGTTTTTT.

The chain recombines TRBV2 with TRBJ1-2, with a weak D call TRBD1 (5 bases). Germline assignment: CDR1 SNHLY and CDR2 FYNNEI. The CDR3 is made up of 13 amino acids. The ends were cut back, 1 base at V and 6 bases at J, with 9 bases in the middle. The DNA for the CDR3 is TGTGCCAGCAGTGAAGGGACACCCAATGGCTACACCTTC. This gives the protein CASSEGTPNGYTF.

The J gene is TRBJ2-1, the V gene TRBV18, with a possible D match to TRBD2 (6 bases). This CDR3 is 14 amino acids long. Trimming took 6 bases from V and 8 from J, leaving 17 bases between them. CDR1 KGHSH and CDR2 LQKENI come from the germline V gene. In nucleotides, the CDR3 is TGTGCCAGCTCGTCCGGGACTCTCTCCGATGAGCAGTTCTTC. This encodes CASSSGTLSDEQFF.

V usage is TRBV7-9 and J usage is TRBJ1-4; D is unresolved. Germline V lookup: CDR1 SEHNR, CDR2 FQNEAQ (reference sequence). V lost 7 bases, J lost 7 bases, and 10 bases lay in between. The CDR3 contains 12 residues. CDR3 sequence reads: CASTTVSEKLFF. Written as DNA, the CDR3 is TGTGCCAGCACCACTGTGAGTGAAAAACTGTTTTTT.

This clone came up once. The gene calls are TRBV27 and TRBJ2-1, with 12 bases aligning to TRBD2. The V gene's germline CDR1 is MNHEY and CDR2 SMNVEV (reference sequence). This CDR3 is built from 15 residues. J lost 8 bases, V lost 3 bases, and 5 bases had no gene match. This chain's CDR3 is CASSLTSGSVDEQFF. The CDR3 DNA sequence: TGTGCCAGCAGTTTGACTAGCGGGAGTGTGGATGAGCAGTTCTTC.

The chain joins TRBV4-3 to TRBJ2-3; TRBD2 matches at 11 bases. Germline CDR1 is LGHNA and CDR2 is YSLEER. This CDR3 spans 16 amino acids. V trimming: 0 bases; J trimming: 4 bases; junction bases outside the gene matches: 3. This chain's CDR3 is CASSQDLAGGADTQYF. The CDR3 DNA sequence: TGCGCCAGCAGCCAAGATCTAGCGGGGGGCGCAGATACGCAGTATTTT.

The genes are TRBV29-1 and TRBJ2-3; possibly TRBD2 for D (5 bases). There are 15 residues in the CDR3. The germline CDR1 and CDR2 sequences are SQVTM and ANQGSEA. V lost 3 bases and J lost 0, with 13 bases in between. The CDR3 loop is CSVERGLTSTDTQYF. The CDR3 DNA follows: TGCAGCGTTGAGCGAGGACTCACTAGCACAGATACGCAGTATTTT.

The chain joins TRBV28 to TRBJ2-1; D possibly corresponds to TRBD1 (6 bases). The V end was cut by 10 bases, the J end by 8 bases, with 24 bases between. Germline assignment: CDR1 MDHEN and CDR2 SYDVKM. CDR3 length: 15 amino acids. CDR3 in amino acids: CATLRRTQGNDEQFF. The CDR3 nucleotides read TGTGCCACCCTAAGAAGGACACAGGGAAACGATGAGCAGTTCTTC. Complete variable domain (other parts from reference TRBV28 and TRBJ2-1): DVKVTQSSRYLVKRTGEKVFLECVQDMDHENMFWYRQDPGLGLRLIYFSYDVKMKEKGDIPEGYSVSREKKERFSLILESASTNQTSMYLCATLRRTQGNDEQFFGPGTRLTVL.

The chain employs TRBV9 and TRBJ1-1; weak D call: TRBD1 (6 bases). The germline V gene encodes CDR1 SGDLS and CDR2 YYNGEE. This CDR3 is 13 amino acids long. V lost 0 bases, J lost 8 bases, and 11 bases lay in between. The CDR3, as DNA: TGTGCCAGCAGCGTAGACCAGGGGCGGGAAGCTTTCTTT. Translating gives CASSVDQGREAFF.

V usage is TRBV9 and J usage is TRBJ2-3, with 7 bases lining up with TRBD2. V gave up 4 bases and J gave up 4 bases; unmatched junction bases: 12. This CDR3 has 16 amino acids. Germline V gene lookup returns CDR1 SGDLS and CDR2 YYNGEE. The CDR3 spells CASSSWVAGVSDTQYF. In DNA form, the CDR3 reads TGTGCCAGCAGCTCGTGGGTGGCGGGAGTATCAGATACGCAGTATTTT.

The V gene is TRBV7-3, the J gene TRBJ2-1; D is perhaps TRBD2 (6 bases). The V and J ends lost 2 bases and 9 bases respectively, with 14 bases between them. From germline, CDR1 is SGHTA and CDR2 FQGTGA. The length of the CDR3 is 14 residues. This CDR3 is CASSLGGTNGEQFF. The CDR3 bases are TGTGCCAGCAGCTTAGGAGGGACGAATGGTGAGCAGTTCTTC.

This clone came up once. V is TRBV6-5 and J is TRBJ1-2; no clear D. The germline gives CDR1 MNHEY, CDR2 SVGAGI. V lost 6 bases and J lost 6, with 20 bases in between. This CDR3 has 15 residues. This CDR3 is CASRPMVGVSDGYTF. DNA for the CDR3: TGTGCCAGCAGGCCGATGGTGGGAGTCTCCGATGGCTACACCTTC.

The rearrangement uses TRBV7-9 and TRBJ1-1; perhaps TRBD1 as D (5 bases). V was shortened by 5 bases and J by 5 bases, with 12 bases between the two germline ends. Germline loops: CDR1 SEHNR, CDR2 FQNEAQ (reference sequence). This CDR3 contains 13 residues. CDR3 nucleotides: TGTGCCAGCAGCAGTCTAGGGGTTACTGAAGCTTTCTTT. Translating it yields CASSSLGVTEAFF. The whole variable domain, filled in from reference TRBV7-9 and TRBJ1-1, reads DTGVSQNPRHKITKRGQNVTFRCDPISEHNRLYWYRQTLGQGPEFLTYFQNEAQLEKSRLLSDRFSAERPKGSFSTLEIQRTEQGDSAMYLCASSSLGVTEAFFGQGTRLTVV.

The rearrangement links TRBV12-3 or TRBV12-4 to TRBJ2-2, with D possibly TRBD2 on 5 matching bases. This CDR3 region has 13 residues. Trimming left V 6 bases short and J 9 bases short, with 14 bases between. The CDR3 DNA sequence: TGTGCCAGCAGCACCAGAGGGAGACGGGAGCTGTTTTTT. This gives the protein CASSTRGRRELFF.

The rearrangement uses TRBV2 and TRBJ1-5, with a tentative D call TRBD1 (6 bases). The CDR3 loop spans 12 amino acids. Germline V CDR1 and CDR2: SNHLY, FYNNEI. Trimming removed 8 bases at V and 5 bases at J, with 10 bases between. The CDR3 sequence: CASGNRDQPQHF. CDR3 nucleotide sequence: TGTGCCAGCGGAAACAGGGATCAGCCCCAGCATTTT.

The V gene is TRBV11-3, the J gene TRBJ1-3; D is uncertain. Near its end, the DNA agrees better with TRBJ2-2, so the J call may be wrong. This CDR3 comprises 14 residues. Germline V lookup: CDR1 SGHNT, CDR2 YENEEA. The CDR3 region has the DNA TGTGCCAGCAGCTTGGAGTTCAACACCGGGGAGCTGTTTTTT. It encodes CASSLEFNTGELFF.

This clone was observed a few times. The chain links TRBV5-1 to TRBJ1-2; 10 positions match TRBD1. Trimming removed 4 bases from V and 5 bases from J; junction bases left unmatched: 2. This CDR3 comprises 13 residues. Germline V gene data show CDR1 as SGHRS and CDR2 as YFSETQ. CDR3 protein: CASSRTGGYGYTF. The CDR3 DNA is TGCGCCAGCAGCCGGACAGGGGGTTATGGCTACACCTTC. Full variable domain (rest looked up from reference TRBV5-1 and TRBJ1-2): KAGVTQTPRYLIKTRGQQVTLSCSPISGHRSVSWYQQTPGQGLQFLFEYFSETQRNKGNFPGRFSGRQFSNSRSEMNVSTLELGDSALYLCASSRTGGYGYTFGSGTRLTVV.

The rearrangement uses TRBV20-1 and TRBJ2-5; tentative D call: TRBD1 (6 bases). V lost 4 bases and J 3 bases, leaving 6 bases between the germline ends. The CDR3 spans 11 residues. Germline-derived CDR1 and CDR2 are DFQATT and SNEGSKA (reference sequence). CDR3 bases: TGCAGTGCTAACAGGGAAGAGACCCAGTACTTC. This gives the protein CSANREETQYF.

The rearrangement uses TRBV5-1 and TRBJ2-3, with 8 nucleotides matching TRBD1. Per germline, CDR1 SGHRS and CDR2 YFSETQ. V shed 6 bases, J shed 2 bases, and the junction held 8 bases outside the gene matches. The CDR3 extends over 15 amino acids. Here the CDR3 reads CASMKTGATTDTQYF. In nucleotides, the CDR3 is TGCGCCAGCATGAAGACAGGGGCGACCACAGATACGCAGTATTTT.

The chain combines TRBV5-1 with TRBJ1-4; 7 bases are a match to TRBD1. Per germline, CDR1 SGHRS and CDR2 YFSETQ. Trimming cost V 1 base and J 5 bases; bases outside gene matches: 2. There are 14 residues in the CDR3. As DNA, the CDR3 is TGCGCCAGCAGCTTGAAGGACAGGAATGAAAAACTGTTTTTT. This encodes CASSLKDRNEKLFF.

V is TRBV9 and J is TRBJ2-3; the D is unclear. The CDR3 length is 15 residues. Trimming took off 0 bases at V and 1 base at J, with 9 bases between the two ends. Germline lookup yields CDR1 SGDLS and CDR2 YYNGEE. The CDR3 region has the DNA TGTGCCAGCAGCGTAGCCCCACGAGGCACAGATACGCAGTATTTT. Its translation: CASSVAPRGTDTQYF.

This chain joins TRBV5-4 and TRBJ2-1; 9 positions agree with TRBD2. CDR1 and CDR2 from the germline V gene are SGHNT and YYREEE (reference sequence). Germline trimming cut 4 bases from V and 6 bases from J; bases unmatched to any gene: 5. The CDR3 length is 14 residues. CDR3 in amino acids: CASSPGLALNEQFF. Here the CDR3 DNA reads TGTGCCAGCAGCCCGGGACTAGCACTCAATGAGCAGTTCTTC.

This clone occurred a few times. The rearrangement uses TRBV5-4 and TRBJ2-5; possibly TRBD2 for D (5 bases). In germline, CDR1 is SGHNT, CDR2 YYREEE (reference sequence). The CDR3 is made up of 14 amino acids. The V end was cut by 2 bases, the J end by 5 bases, with 13 bases between. CDR3 sequence reads: CASSFGLPSETQYF. DNA for the CDR3: TGTGCCAGCAGCTTCGGACTGCCCTCTGAGACCCAGTACTTC.

This chain joins TRBV7-2 and TRBJ2-2, with D maybe TRBD2 (5 bases). The CDR3 has 16 amino acids. Germline V lookup: CDR1 SGHTA, CDR2 FQGNSA. Trimming took off 2 bases at V and 5 bases at J, with 15 bases between the two ends. This CDR3 reads CASSLLPSPGTGELFF. The CDR3 bases are TGTGCCAGCAGCTTACTCCCTTCGCCGGGAACCGGGGAGCTGTTTTTT.

V gene TRBV19 combines with J gene TRBJ2-1; perhaps TRBD1 as D (6 bases). The CDR3 extends over 15 amino acids. Germline CDR1 is LNHDA and CDR2 is SQIVND (reference sequence). The ends were cut back, 3 bases at V and 7 bases at J, with 16 bases in the middle. The CDR3 here is CASSIGGRAVNEQFF. The CDR3 nucleotides read TGTGCCAGTAGTATTGGGGGCAGGGCGGTTAATGAGCAGTTCTTC.

The chain joins TRBV5-6 to TRBJ2-4; TRBD1 is a possible D gene (5 bases). This CDR3 has 15 residues. The germline V gene encodes CDR1 SGHDT and CDR2 YYEEEE. Deletions cut 0 bases from V and 3 bases from J, with 10 bases between. The CDR3: CASSLADSYKNIQYF. DNA for the CDR3: TGTGCCAGCAGCTTGGCCGACAGCTACAAAAACATTCAGTACTTC.

The table lists this clone with a count of one. The rearrangement joins TRBV2 to TRBJ2-3; 7 bases are a match to TRBD2. Unmatched junction bases numbered 4, after V lost 5 bases and J lost 2 bases. CDR3 size: 14 residues. Germline V gene sequence: CDR1 SNHLY, CDR2 FYNNEI. The CDR3 sequence: CASSPGLITDTQYF. Here the CDR3 DNA reads TGTGCCAGCAGTCCGGGACTAATCACAGATACGCAGTATTTT.

V is TRBV3-1 (or the pseudogene TRBV3-2) and J is TRBJ2-3, with 9 bases lining up with TRBD2. This CDR3 has 15 amino acids. Germline V lookup: CDR1 LGHDT, CDR2 YNNKEL (reference sequence). Trimming took 4 bases from V and 8 from J; bases not matched to a gene: 10. CDR3 in DNA: TGTGCCAGCAGCCTGGGCGGCGGGGGGGCCGGTACGCAGTATTTT. It translates to CASSLGGGGAGTQYF.

This clone was seen more than once but under ten times. This sequence joins TRBV13 and TRBJ2-1; tentatively, D is TRBD2 (6 bases). With 1 base removed from V and 5 bases from J, the gap between germline ends came to 12 bases. The germline V gene has CDR1 PRHDT and CDR2 FYEKMQ (reference sequence). CDR3 length: 15 amino acids. The CDR3 reads CASSLEPGANNEQFF. CDR3 bases: TGTGCCAGCAGCTTAGAACCGGGAGCGAACAATGAGCAGTTCTTC.

The rearrangement links TRBV4-3 to TRBJ1-4; maybe TRBD1 (6 bases). Germline values: CDR1 LGHNA, CDR2 YSLEER. The CDR3 runs to 16 residues. V lost 0 bases and J lost 6, with 14 bases in between. The CDR3 DNA follows: TGCGCCAGCAGCCAAGAGAAGGACAGAGGGCATGAAAAACTGTTTTTT. Its translation is CASSQEKDRGHEKLFF.

The chain combines TRBV3-1 (or the pseudogene TRBV3-2) with TRBJ2-1; 8 nucleotides match TRBD2. The V and J ends lost 2 bases and 2 bases, in that order; junction bases with no gene match: 11. From germline, CDR1 is LGHDT and CDR2 YNNKEL (reference sequence). CDR3 length equals 18 residues. CDR3 sequence (DNA): TGTGCCAGCAGCCAACGCCTCCTACTAGCGGACACCTACAATGAGCAGTTCTTC. It specifies CASSQRLLLADTYNEQFF.

The chain joins TRBV29-1 to TRBJ1-1, with D maybe TRBD1 (6 bases). CDR1 is SQVTM, CDR2 ANQGSEA, per germline. The V gene lost 8 bases and the J gene lost 0 bases, with 13 bases spanning the gap. The CDR3 has 13 residues. CDR3 in DNA: TGCAGCCTATCCCAGGGGTTGAACACTGAAGCTTTCTTT. Translated, it gives CSLSQGLNTEAFF.